The sequence of this T cell receptor beta chain was determined in a study of shared clonotypes between healthy human individuals. Study information: Per-donor plates numbered three CD4 naive, three CD4 memory, two CD8 naive and one CD8 memory. Study-wide results and limits: A handful of donors shared about 4.8% of their naive CD4 clonotypes.

CD45RA-negative memory and CD45RA+ naive subsets were split from the CD4+ cells. Of note for this clone: Its antigen remains unknown.

Profiled with immunoSEQ multiplex PCR; TCRdb holds only in-frame clones, not every one. The repertoire has some 2,400,000 clones, around 95% of them found once; the top ten carry 0.13%. V was pared by 0 bases and J by 1 base, with 5 bases of the junction left unmatched. The germline V gene has CDR1 SGDLS and CDR2 YYNGEE. This CDR3 comprises 16 residues. V gene TRBV9 combines with J gene TRBJ2-3; 7 bases are shared with TRBD1. The sequence was obtained from a man younger than 35 in good health. The sample consisted of naive CD4+ T cells sorted from blood. Described subset: CD45RA+ positively selected. The CDR3 loop is CASSVGGGAGTDTQYF. The DNA for the CDR3 is TGTGCCAGCAGCGTAGGAGGGGGCGCGGGCACAGATACGCAGTATTTT.